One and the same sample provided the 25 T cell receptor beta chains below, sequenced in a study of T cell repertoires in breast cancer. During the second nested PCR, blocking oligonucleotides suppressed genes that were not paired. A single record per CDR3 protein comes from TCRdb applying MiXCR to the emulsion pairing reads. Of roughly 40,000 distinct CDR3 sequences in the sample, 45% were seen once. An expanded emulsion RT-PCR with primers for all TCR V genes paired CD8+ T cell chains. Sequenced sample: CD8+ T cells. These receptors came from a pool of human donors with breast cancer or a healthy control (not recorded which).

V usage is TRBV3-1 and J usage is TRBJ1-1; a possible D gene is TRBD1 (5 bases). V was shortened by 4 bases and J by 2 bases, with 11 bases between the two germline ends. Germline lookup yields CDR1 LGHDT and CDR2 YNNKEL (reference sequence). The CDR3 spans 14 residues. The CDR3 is CASSRGATNTEAFF. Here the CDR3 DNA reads TGTGCCAGCAGCCGAGGGGCGACTAACACTGAAGCTTTCTTT.

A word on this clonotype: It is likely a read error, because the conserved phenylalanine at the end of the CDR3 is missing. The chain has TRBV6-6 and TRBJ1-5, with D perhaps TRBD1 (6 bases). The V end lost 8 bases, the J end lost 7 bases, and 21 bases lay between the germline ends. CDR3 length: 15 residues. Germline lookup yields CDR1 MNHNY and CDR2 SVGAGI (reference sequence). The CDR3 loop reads CASGRYRAEDQPQHL. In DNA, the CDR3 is TGTGCCAGCGGGAGATACAGGGCTGAGGACCAGCCCCAGCATCTT.

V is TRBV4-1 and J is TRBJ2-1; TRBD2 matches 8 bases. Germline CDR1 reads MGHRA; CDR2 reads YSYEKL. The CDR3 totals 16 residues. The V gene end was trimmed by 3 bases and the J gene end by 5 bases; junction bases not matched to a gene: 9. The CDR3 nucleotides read TGCGCCAGCAGCCATTTTAGGGGGGGACTAGACAATGAGCAGTTCTTC. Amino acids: CASSHFRGGLDNEQFF.

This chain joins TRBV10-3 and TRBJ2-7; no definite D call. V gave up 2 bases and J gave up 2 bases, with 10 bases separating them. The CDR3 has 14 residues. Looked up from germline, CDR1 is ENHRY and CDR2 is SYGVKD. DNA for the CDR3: TGTGCCATCAGTGAGGATCAAGTCACCTACGAGCAGTACTTC. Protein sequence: CAISEDQVTYEQYF.

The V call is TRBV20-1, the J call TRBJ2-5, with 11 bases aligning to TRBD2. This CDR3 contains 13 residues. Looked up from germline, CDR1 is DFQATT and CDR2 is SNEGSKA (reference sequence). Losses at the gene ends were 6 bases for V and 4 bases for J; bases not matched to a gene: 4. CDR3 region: CSAVAGGRETQYF. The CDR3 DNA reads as TGCAGTGCCGTAGCGGGGGGGCGAGAGACCCAGTACTTC.

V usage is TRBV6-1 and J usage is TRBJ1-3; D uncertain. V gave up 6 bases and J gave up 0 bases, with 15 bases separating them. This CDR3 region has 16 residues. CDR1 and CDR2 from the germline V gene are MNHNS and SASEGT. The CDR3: CASSSQIGSSGNTIYF. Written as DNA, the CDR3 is TGTGCCAGCAGCTCGCAAATAGGGAGCTCTGGAAACACCATATATTTT.

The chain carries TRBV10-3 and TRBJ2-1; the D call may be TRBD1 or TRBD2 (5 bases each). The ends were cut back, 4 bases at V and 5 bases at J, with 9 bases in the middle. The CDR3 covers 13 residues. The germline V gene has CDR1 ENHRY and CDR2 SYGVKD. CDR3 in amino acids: CAISGDGNNEQFF. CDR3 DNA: TGTGCCATCAGTGGGGACGGAAACAATGAGCAGTTCTTC.

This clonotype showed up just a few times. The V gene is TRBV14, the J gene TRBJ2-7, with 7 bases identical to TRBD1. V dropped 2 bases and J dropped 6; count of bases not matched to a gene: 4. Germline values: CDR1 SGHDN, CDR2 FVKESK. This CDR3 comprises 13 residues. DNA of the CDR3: TGTGCCAGCAGCCAACCCAACAGGGGCGAGCAGTACTTC. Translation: CASSQPNRGEQYF.

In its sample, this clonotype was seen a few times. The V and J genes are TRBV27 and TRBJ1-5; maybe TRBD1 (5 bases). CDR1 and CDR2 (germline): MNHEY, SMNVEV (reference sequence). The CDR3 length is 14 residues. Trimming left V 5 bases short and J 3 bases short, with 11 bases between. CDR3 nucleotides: TGTGCCAGCAGTCGAGGGGCCGACAATCAGCCCCAGCATTTT. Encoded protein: CASSRGADNQPQHF.

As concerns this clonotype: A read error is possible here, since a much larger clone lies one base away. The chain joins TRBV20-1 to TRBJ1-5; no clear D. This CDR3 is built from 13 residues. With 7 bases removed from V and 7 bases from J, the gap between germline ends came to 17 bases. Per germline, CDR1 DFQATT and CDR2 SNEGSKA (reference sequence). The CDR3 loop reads CSVPQREGQPQHF. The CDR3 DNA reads TGCAGTGTTCCACAGAGGGAAGGGCAGCCCCAGCATTTT.

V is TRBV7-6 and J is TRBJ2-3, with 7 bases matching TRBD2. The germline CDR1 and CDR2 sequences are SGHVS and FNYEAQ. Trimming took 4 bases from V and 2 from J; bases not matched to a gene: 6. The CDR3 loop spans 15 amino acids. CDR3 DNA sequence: TGTGCCAGCAGCTCATTAGGGGACTACACAGATACGCAGTATTTT. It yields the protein CASSSLGDYTDTQYF.

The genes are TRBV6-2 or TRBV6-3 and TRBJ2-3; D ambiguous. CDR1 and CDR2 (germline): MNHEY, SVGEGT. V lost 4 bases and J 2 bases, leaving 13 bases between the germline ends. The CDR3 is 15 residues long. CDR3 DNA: TGTGCCAGCAGTTTCCTACCTCCAGACACAGATACGCAGTATTTT. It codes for CASSFLPPDTDTQYF.

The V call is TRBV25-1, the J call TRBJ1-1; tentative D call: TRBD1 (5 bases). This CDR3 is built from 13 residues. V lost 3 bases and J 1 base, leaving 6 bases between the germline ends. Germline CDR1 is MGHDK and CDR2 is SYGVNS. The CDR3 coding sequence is TGTGCCAGCAGTGAGACAGAGAACACTGAAGCTTTCTTT. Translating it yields CASSETENTEAFF.

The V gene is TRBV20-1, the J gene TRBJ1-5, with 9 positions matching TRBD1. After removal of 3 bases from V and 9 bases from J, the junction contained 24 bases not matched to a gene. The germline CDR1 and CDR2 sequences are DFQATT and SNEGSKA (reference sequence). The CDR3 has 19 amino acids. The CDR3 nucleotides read TGCAGTGCTAGCCCACCGGGACAGGGAAGTACTTTTGCCATTCGGCCCCAGCATTTT. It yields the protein CSASPPGQGSTFAIRPQHF.

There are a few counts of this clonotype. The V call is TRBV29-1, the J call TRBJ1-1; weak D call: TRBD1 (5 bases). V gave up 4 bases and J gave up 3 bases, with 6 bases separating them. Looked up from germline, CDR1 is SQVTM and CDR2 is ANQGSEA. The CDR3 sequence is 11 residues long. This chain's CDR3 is CSVGGDTEAFF. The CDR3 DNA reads TGCAGCGTTGGAGGGGACACTGAAGCTTTCTTT.

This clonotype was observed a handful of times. The CDR3 nucleotides read TGCAGTGCCGGGGACAGGAGCGAGCCCCAGCATTTT. Its translation is CSAGDRSEPQHF. J is TRBJ1-5 and V is TRBV20-1; 8 positions match TRBD1. V trimming: 6 bases; J trimming: 8 bases; junction bases outside the gene matches: 6. The CDR3 has 12 residues. Germline lookup yields CDR1 DFQATT and CDR2 SNEGSKA (reference sequence).

As DNA, the CDR3 is TGCAGTACGACTAGCGGGGGGGCCAAAGATGAGCAGTTCTTC. Translated: CSTTSGGAKDEQFF. This chain links TRBV20-1 with TRBJ2-1; 14 bases are a match to TRBD2. Germline V lookup: CDR1 DFQATT, CDR2 SNEGSKA (reference sequence). The CDR3 is 14 amino acids. V dropped 8 bases and J dropped 8; count of bases not matched to a gene: 8.

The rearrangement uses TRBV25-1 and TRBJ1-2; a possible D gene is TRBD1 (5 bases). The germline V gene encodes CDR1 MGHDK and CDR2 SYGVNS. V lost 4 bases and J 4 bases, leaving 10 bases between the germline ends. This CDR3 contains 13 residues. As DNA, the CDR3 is TGTGCCAGCAGTGCCGGGACCTTCTATGGCTACACCTTC. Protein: CASSAGTFYGYTF.

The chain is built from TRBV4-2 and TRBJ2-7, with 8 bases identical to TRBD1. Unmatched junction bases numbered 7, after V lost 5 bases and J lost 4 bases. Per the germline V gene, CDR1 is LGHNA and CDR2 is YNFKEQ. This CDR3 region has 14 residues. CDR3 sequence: CASSEGQGGYEQYF. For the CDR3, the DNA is TGTGCCAGCAGCGAAGGACAGGGAGGTTACGAGCAGTACTTC.

CDR3 nucleotides: TGCGCCAGCAGCTTGACGATCGCGGGACCGTACGAGCAGTACTTC. Translation: CASSLTIAGPYEQYF. The rearrangement uses TRBV5-1 and TRBJ2-7, with D possibly being TRBD2 (6 bases). Germline-derived CDR1 and CDR2 are SGHRS and YFSETQ. The V end was cut by 1 base, the J end by 4 bases, with 15 bases between. The CDR3 loop spans 15 amino acids.

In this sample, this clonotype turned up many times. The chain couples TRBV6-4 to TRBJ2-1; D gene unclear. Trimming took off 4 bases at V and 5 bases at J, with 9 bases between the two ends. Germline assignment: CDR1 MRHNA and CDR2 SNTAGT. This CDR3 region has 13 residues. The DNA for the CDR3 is TGTGCCAGCAGTGTAAGTGTAAACAATGAGCAGTTCTTC. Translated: CASSVSVNNEQFF.

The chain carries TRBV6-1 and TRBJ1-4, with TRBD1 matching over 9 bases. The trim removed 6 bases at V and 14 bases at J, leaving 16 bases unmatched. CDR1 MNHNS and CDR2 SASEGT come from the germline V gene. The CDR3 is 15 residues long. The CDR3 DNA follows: TGTGCCAGCAGCCCCAAAGGCGGGACAGGGAAGAATCTGTTTTTT. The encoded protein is CASSPKGGTGKNLFF.

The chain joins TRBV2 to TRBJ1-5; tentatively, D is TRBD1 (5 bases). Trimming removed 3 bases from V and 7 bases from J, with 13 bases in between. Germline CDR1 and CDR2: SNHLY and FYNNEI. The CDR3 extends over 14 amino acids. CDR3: CASSEGRGEQPQHF. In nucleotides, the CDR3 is TGTGCCAGCAGTGAGGGACGGGGGGAACAGCCCCAGCATTTT.

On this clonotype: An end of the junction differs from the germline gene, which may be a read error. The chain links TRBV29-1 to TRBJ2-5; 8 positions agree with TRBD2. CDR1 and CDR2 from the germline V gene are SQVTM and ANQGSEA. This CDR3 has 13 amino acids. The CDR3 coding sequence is TGCAGCGCCCGACTAGCGTCGCGGGGGACCCATTACTTC. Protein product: CSARLASRGTHYF.

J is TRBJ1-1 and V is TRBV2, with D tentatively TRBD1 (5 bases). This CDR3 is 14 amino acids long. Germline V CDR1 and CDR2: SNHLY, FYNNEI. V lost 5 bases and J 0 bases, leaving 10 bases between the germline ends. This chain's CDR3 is CASSSQGMNTEAFF. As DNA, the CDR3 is TGTGCCAGCAGTTCTCAGGGTATGAACACTGAAGCTTTCTTT.